This T cell receptor beta chain was captured in a study of cytomegalovirus exposure and HLA in healthy donors. The CDR3 is made up of 14 amino acids. Germline trimming cut 7 bases from V and 3 bases from J; bases unmatched to any gene: 4. Germline CDR1 and CDR2: MDHEN and SYDVKM. PCR was performed using 60 Vbeta and 13 Jbeta primers. The repertoire was sequenced with immunoSEQ multiplex PCR; TCRdb's copy has only in-frame clones and lacks some. Seen here are fewer than 65,000 clones, 87% observed once, and the top ten hold roughly 1.5%. The sequenced material came from PBMCs. The sequence derives from a man younger than 30 in good health and CMV-seronegative. The J gene is TRBJ2-2, the V gene TRBV28, with 8 bases aligning to TRBD1. The CDR3: CASMTGDHTGELFF. The CDR3 coding sequence is TGTGCCAGCATGACAGGGGATCACACCGGGGAGCTGTTTTTT.